The 31 T cell receptor beta chains below all came from one sample that was sequenced in a study of PD-1 blockade in mismatch repair-deficient tumors. Produced via immunoSEQ multiplex PCR; TCRdb's table is partial and in-frame only. The repertoire holds 38,000 or so clones, with around 83% as singletons. The source was peripheral blood, collected 76 weeks after starting pembrolizumab. These receptors were obtained from an adult with mismatch repair-deficient cancer.

V and J are TRBV7-9 and TRBJ1-1, with a weak D call TRBD1 (5 bases). Germline CDR1 SEHNR, CDR2 FQNEAQ (reference sequence). Trimming took off 1 base at V and 5 bases at J, with 11 bases between the two ends. This CDR3 is 14 amino acids long. The CDR3 DNA follows: TGTGCCAGCAGCTTAGTTGAACGGGGGACTGAAGCTTTCTTT. As protein: CASSLVERGTEAFF.

The V gene is TRBV30, the J gene TRBJ1-1, with a tentative D call TRBD1 (5 bases). The CDR3 spans 13 residues. Germline V gene data show CDR1 as GTSNPN and CDR2 as SVGIG (reference sequence). The V and J ends lost 0 bases and 4 bases respectively, with 9 bases between them. The CDR3 bases are TGTGCCTGGAGTGTACAGGCTTCCACTGAAGCTTTCTTT. It codes for CAWSVQASTEAFF.

This rearrangement joins TRBV7-8 to TRBJ2-3; TRBD2 matches at 7 bases. V trimming: 5 bases; J trimming: 2 bases; junction bases outside the gene matches: 16. Germline-derived CDR1 and CDR2 are SGHVS and FQNEAQ. This CDR3 region has 18 residues. DNA for the CDR3: TGTGCCAGCAGCGAACCCCTTATGGTAGCGGGCTCCACAGATACGCAGTATTTT. Its protein product is CASSEPLMVAGSTDTQYF. Full variable domain (remainder filled in from reference TRBV7-8 and TRBJ2-3): GAGVSQSPRYKVAKRGQDVALRCDPISGHVSLFWYQQALGQGPEFLTYFQNEAQLDKSGLPSDRFFAERPEGSVSTLKIQRTQQEDSAVYLCASSEPLMVAGSTDTQYFGPGTRLTVL.

The rearrangement uses TRBV2 and TRBJ1-2; D is perhaps TRBD1 (6 bases). The CDR3 is 15 amino acids. Looked up from germline, CDR1 is SNHLY and CDR2 is FYNNEI. The V gene lost 7 bases and the J gene lost 2 bases, with 17 bases spanning the gap. This CDR3 is CASIGARGKNYGYTF. In DNA form, the CDR3 reads TGTGCCAGCATAGGGGCCAGGGGTAAGAACTATGGCTACACCTTC.

The V call is TRBV9, the J call TRBJ2-7; a possible D gene is TRBD2 (5 bases). The CDR3 totals 14 residues. The V gene lost 4 bases and the J gene lost 7 bases, with 18 bases spanning the gap. CDR1 is SGDLS and CDR2 is YYNGEE in the germline V gene. The CDR3 loop is CASSPRTDRGEQYF. In nucleotides, the CDR3 is TGTGCCAGCAGCCCCCGGACGGACCGCGGGGAGCAGTACTTC.

The chain uses TRBV7-9 and TRBJ1-5; D might be TRBD1 (6 bases). The germline V and J ends were trimmed by 1 base and 7 bases, with 8 bases remaining between them. In germline, CDR1 is SEHNR, CDR2 FQNEAQ (reference sequence). The CDR3 has 13 residues. The CDR3 coding sequence is TGTGCCAGCAGCTTAGGGGGGCCCCAGCCCCAGCATTTT. Amino acids: CASSLGGPQPQHF.

The gene calls are TRBV13 and TRBJ2-3; 14 positions match TRBD2. This CDR3 is 21 amino acids long. Germline CDR1 is PRHDT and CDR2 is FYEKMQ (reference sequence). Losses at the gene ends were 4 bases for V and 1 base for J; bases not matched to a gene: 16. CDR3 bases: TGTGCCAGCAGCTCTCGAGTCCCGGGACTAGCGGGAGTTGCGGGCACAGATACGCAGTATTTT. Encoded protein: CASSSRVPGLAGVAGTDTQYF.

A single count supports this clone. The gene calls are TRBV7-8 and TRBJ1-1; D might be TRBD1 (5 bases). This CDR3 comprises 13 residues. Germline V gives CDR1 SGHVS, CDR2 FQNEAQ. V gave up 3 bases and J gave up 6 bases, with 11 bases separating them. CDR3 protein: CASSLGPRSEAFF. Written as DNA, the CDR3 is TGTGCCAGCAGCTTGGGACCACGCTCTGAAGCTTTCTTT.

The chain links TRBV10-3 to TRBJ2-3; D is perhaps TRBD2 (6 bases). V was cut by 3 bases and J by 0 bases, with 13 bases left in between. The length of the CDR3 is 16 residues. Germline values: CDR1 ENHRY, CDR2 SYGVKD. The CDR3 nucleotides read TGTGCCATCAGTGACGGAGGGGTAGTTAGCACAGATACGCAGTATTTT. It is translated as CAISDGGVVSTDTQYF.

This rearrangement joins TRBV2 to TRBJ2-7, with TRBD2 identical over 11 bases. This CDR3 is built from 14 residues. With V trimmed by 6 bases and J by 3 bases, 4 bases remained unmatched. Germline CDR1 reads SNHLY; CDR2 reads FYNNEI. CDR3 sequence (DNA): TGTGCCAGCAGGCTACTAGCGGGAGTCTACGAGCAGTACTTC. Residues: CASRLLAGVYEQYF.

The chain couples TRBV6-5 to TRBJ2-1; 10 nucleotides line up with TRBD1. This CDR3 comprises 14 residues. Germline loops: CDR1 MNHEY, CDR2 SVGAGI. V was clipped by 10 bases and J by 9 bases; unmatched bases: 12. This chain's CDR3 is CATYATGGRREQFF. In nucleotides, the CDR3 is TGTGCCACCTACGCGACAGGGGGCCGGCGTGAGCAGTTCTTC.

This chain links TRBV6-1 with TRBJ1-2; TRBD1 matches 8 bases. The CDR3 totals 15 residues. CDR1 and CDR2 (germline): MNHNS, SASEGT. Trimming cost V 5 bases and J 5 bases; bases outside gene matches: 10. CDR3 loop: CASSPSETGVYGYTF. The CDR3 coding sequence is TGTGCCAGCAGTCCTAGTGAGACAGGGGTTTATGGCTACACCTTC.

The chain recombines TRBV2 with TRBJ2-7; D is unclear. Trimming cost V 4 bases and J 2 bases, with 9 bases left between them. The length of the CDR3 is 13 residues. Germline V CDR1 and CDR2: SNHLY, FYNNEI. CDR3 bases: TGTGCCAGCAGTGGTACGGATGCCTACGAGCAGTACTTC. Translating gives CASSGTDAYEQYF.

V and J are TRBV29-1 and TRBJ1-1; D gene ambiguous. The V gene's germline CDR1 is SQVTM and CDR2 ANQGSEA. CDR3 length equals 14 residues. The ends were cut back, 3 bases at V and 0 bases at J, with 11 bases in the middle. The CDR3 is CSVDPSGVNTEAFF. The CDR3 region has the DNA TGCAGCGTTGACCCGAGCGGGGTGAACACTGAAGCTTTCTTT.

The chain has TRBV21-1 and TRBJ2-7. TRBV21-1 is an annotated pseudogene. The CDR3 totals 15 residues. The DNA of the CDR3 is TGTGCCAGCAGCAAAGTTCGACACTGGAGTTACGAGCAGTACTTC. This codes for CASSKVRHWSYEQYF.

The chain joins TRBV7-6 to TRBJ2-7; 10 bases line up with TRBD1. The V gene's germline CDR1 is SGHVS and CDR2 FNYEAQ. The CDR3 is 14 amino acids. V lost 2 bases and J lost 6; bases outside the gene matches: 4. CDR3 in amino acids: CASSLRDRGGEQYF. CDR3 DNA: TGTGCCAGCAGCTTACGGGACAGGGGTGGCGAGCAGTACTTC.

For the CDR3, the DNA is TGTGCCAACGGGGGGCAGGGGAATGAAAAACTGTTTTTT. Translation: CANGGQGNEKLFF. The chain carries TRBV2 and TRBJ1-4, with D possibly matching TRBD1 (6 bases). CDR3 length equals 13 residues. The germline gives CDR1 SNHLY, CDR2 FYNNEI. With 10 bases removed from V and 5 bases from J, the gap between germline ends came to 14 bases.

The chain combines TRBV7-9 with TRBJ2-1, with 9 bases aligning to TRBD2. Germline CDR1 is SEHNR and CDR2 is FQNEAQ (reference sequence). The CDR3 extends over 15 amino acids. V shed 2 bases and J 7 bases; nucleotides not matched to a gene: 6. CDR3: CASSLIAGDRNEQFF. The CDR3 DNA reads TGTGCCAGCAGCTTAATAGCGGGAGATCGGAATGAGCAGTTCTTC. The entire variable domain, with the rest obtained from reference TRBV7-9 and TRBJ2-1, is as follows: DTGVSQNPRHKITKRGQNVTFRCDPISEHNRLYWYRQTLGQGPEFLTYFQNEAQLEKSRLLSDRFSAERPKGSFSTLEIQRTEQGDSAMYLCASSLIAGDRNEQFFGPGTRLTVL.

Comments on this clone: This sample includes further DNA sequences coding for the same CDR3. This chain links TRBV27 with TRBJ1-4, with D perhaps matching TRBD1 (6 bases). The germline V and J ends were trimmed by 5 bases and 5 bases, with 18 bases remaining between them. The germline V gene encodes CDR1 MNHEY and CDR2 SMNVEV (reference sequence). This CDR3 has 16 residues. The CDR3 DNA follows: TGTGCCAGCAGTCCTCAAGCAGGGGTAACCAATGAAAAACTGTTTTTT. This gives the protein CASSPQAGVTNEKLFF.

This clone was seen a handful of times. Since the CDR3 does not end with the conserved phenylalanine or tryptophan, this likely comes from a read error. Because the CDR3's place on the DNA is in doubt, the DNA is left out and the CDR3 is given as listed by TCRdb. This chain joins TRBV20-1 and TRBJ1-5; the D call TRBD1 from the table was never checked on the DNA. The CDR3 numbers 9 amino acids, ends counted. Germline CDR1 is DFQATT and CDR2 is SNEGSKA (reference sequence). The CDR3 sequence is CSARTGPAR.

The gene calls are TRBV11-1 and TRBJ2-1; D ambiguous. V lost 5 bases and J 5 bases, leaving 4 bases between the germline ends. Germline V lookup: CDR1 SGHAT, CDR2 FQDESV (reference sequence). CDR3 length: 11 residues. CDR3 sequence (DNA): TGTGCCAGCAGCCGGAACAATGAGCAGTTCTTC. Amino acids: CASSRNNEQFF. The full variable domain, with the rest looked up from reference TRBV11-1 and TRBJ2-1, is EAEVAQSPRYKITEKSQAVAFWCDPISGHATLYWYRQILGQGPELLVQFQDESVVDDSQLPKDRFSAERLKGVDSTLKIQPAELGDSAMYLCASSRNNEQFFGPGTRLTVL.

For the CDR3, the DNA is TGTGCCAGCAGCCAAAACCTAGCGCACTACACAGATACGCAGTATTTT. This gives the protein CASSQNLAHYTDTQYF. V usage is TRBV14 and J usage is TRBJ2-3; a weak D match, TRBD2 (6 bases). The V gene lost 2 bases and the J gene lost 2 bases, with 14 bases spanning the gap. This CDR3 spans 16 amino acids. CDR1 is SGHDN, CDR2 FVKESK, per germline.

The V call is TRBV28, the J call TRBJ2-2; D possibly corresponds to TRBD1 (6 bases). Germline V gene data show CDR1 as MDHEN and CDR2 as SYDVKM. V was shortened by 6 bases and J by 4 bases, with 12 bases between the two germline ends. This CDR3 has 14 amino acids. The CDR3 DNA is TGTGCCAGCAGGCAATGGGACACCACCGGGGAGCTGTTTTTT. Its translation: CASRQWDTTGELFF.

The sample holds a few counts of this clone. The rearrangement joins TRBV5-1 to TRBJ2-4; possible D gene TRBD2, 5 bases. Germline V CDR1 and CDR2: SGHRS, YFSETQ. The CDR3 totals 14 residues. The V end lost 6 bases, the J end lost 7 bases, and 17 bases lay between the germline ends. The CDR3 coding sequence is TGCGCCAGCACATACACCCCGGGGAGCAACATTCAGTACTTC. This sequence encodes CASTYTPGSNIQYF.

This clone has a single count. The CDR3 DNA reads TGCAGCGTTGAGGCAAGGACAGGCCCGCGTGGCTACACCTTC. Amino acids: CSVEARTGPRGYTF. The chain is built from TRBV29-1 and TRBJ1-2, with 7 nucleotides matching TRBD1. Germline CDR1 reads SQVTM; CDR2 reads ANQGSEA. This CDR3 contains 14 residues. The V segment lost 3 bases and the J segment 7 bases; nucleotides outside the gene matches: 11.

This clone was seen once. This chain connects TRBV9 to TRBJ1-1; D is unclear. Trimming removed 0 bases at V and 1 base at J, with 10 bases between. This CDR3 is 15 amino acids long. Germline V CDR1 and CDR2: SGDLS, YYNGEE. The CDR3, as DNA: TGTGCCAGCAGCGTAGTAGGAGTCGGGAACACTGAAGCTTTCTTT. Encoded protein: CASSVVGVGNTEAFF.

J is TRBJ2-3 and V is TRBV10-1; D remains unclear. The V gene's germline CDR1 is WNHNN and CDR2 SYGVQD (reference sequence). This CDR3 region has 14 residues. V lost 2 bases to trimming and J lost 2 bases, with 8 bases between them. CDR3 residues: CASSELAITDTQYF. For the CDR3, the DNA is TGCGCCAGCAGTGAGCTGGCGATCACAGATACGCAGTATTTT.

V usage is TRBV6-5 and J usage is TRBJ2-2; 8 bases align to TRBD1. CDR3 length: 14 residues. With 5 bases clipped from V and 6 bases from J, the junction kept 5 bases outside the gene matches. Looked up from germline, CDR1 is MNHEY and CDR2 is SVGAGI. The CDR3 protein is CASSLTGVSGELFF. The CDR3 DNA reads TGTGCCAGCAGTCTGACAGGGGTATCCGGGGAGCTGTTTTTT.

The J gene is TRBJ2-3, the V gene TRBV5-1; no reliable D call. There are 14 residues in the CDR3. Per germline, CDR1 SGHRS and CDR2 YFSETQ. V gave up 3 bases and J gave up 2 bases, with 10 bases separating them. CDR3 protein: CASSSGFDTDTQYF. The CDR3 nucleotides are TGCGCCAGCAGCTCGGGTTTCGACACAGATACGCAGTATTTT.

This clone was counted a single time. The rearrangement joins TRBV7-6 to TRBJ2-7; D gene ambiguous. Deletions cut 1 base from V and 4 bases from J, with 8 bases between. There are 13 residues in the CDR3. Germline V CDR1 and CDR2: SGHVS, FNYEAQ. The CDR3 reads CASSLGVGYEQYF. CDR3 DNA sequence: TGTGCCAGCAGCTTAGGAGTGGGGTACGAGCAGTACTTC.

The chain employs TRBV27 and TRBJ2-1, with D tentatively TRBD2 (5 bases). The CDR3 extends over 12 amino acids. V dropped 5 bases and J dropped 15 bases, with 17 bases sitting between them. Per the germline V gene, CDR1 is MNHEY and CDR2 is SMNVEV (reference sequence). CDR3 protein: CASSPPLAEWFF. The CDR3 bases are TGTGCCAGCAGTCCGCCCCTAGCTGAGTGGTTCTTC.